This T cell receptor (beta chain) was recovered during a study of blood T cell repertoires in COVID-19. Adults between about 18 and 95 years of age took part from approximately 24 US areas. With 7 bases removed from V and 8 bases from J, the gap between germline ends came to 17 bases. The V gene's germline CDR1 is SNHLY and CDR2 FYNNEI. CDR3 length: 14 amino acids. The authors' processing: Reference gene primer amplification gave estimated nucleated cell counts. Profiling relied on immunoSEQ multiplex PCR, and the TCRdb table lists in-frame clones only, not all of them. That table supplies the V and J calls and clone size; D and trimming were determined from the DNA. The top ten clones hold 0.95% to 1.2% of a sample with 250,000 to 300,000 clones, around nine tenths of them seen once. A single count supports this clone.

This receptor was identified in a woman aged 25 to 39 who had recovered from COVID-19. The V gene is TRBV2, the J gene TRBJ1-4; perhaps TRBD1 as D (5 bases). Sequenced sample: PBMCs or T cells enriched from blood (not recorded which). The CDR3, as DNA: TGTGCCAGCAAGCCAGGGTCGGTGAAGGAAAAACTGTTTTTT. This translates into CASKPGSVKEKLFF.